The rows below give T cell receptor beta chains drawn from one sample of a study of T cells expressing NK-cell markers. TCRdb re-called the 5' RACE reads and catalogs CDR3 proteins one per entry, DNA excluded. The sample table sets out almost 450,000 distinct CDR3 sequences. The sequenced sample consisted of blood T cells: a sorted CD56 or NKG2C T cell subset, CD4+ or CD8+ T cells, or bulk PBMC T cells (not recorded which). These receptors all come from a woman aged 18 to 75 in good health. CDR3s include the opening cysteine and the closing phenylalanine or tryptophan.

J gene	V gene	CDR3 protein
TRBJ2-2	TRBV20-1	CSARPGPSLGELFF
TRBJ2-3	TRBV27	CASSLEGRRGTQYF
TRBJ2-7	TRBV5-1	CASSLAKGLAGGSYEQYF
TRBJ1-2	TRBV19	CASSIVSGNYGYTF
TRBJ2-7	TRBV4-2	CASSQDVTGYEQYF
TRBJ2-2	TRBV24-1	CATSDRGTSGNTGELFF
TRBJ2-3	TRBV20-1	CSARAAGVRSTDTQYF
TRBJ2-7	TRBV20-1	CSANPGAGGYEQYF
TRBJ2-2	TRBV7-9	CARSPGTTNTGELFF
TRBJ1-5	TRBV20-1	CSATPGGRAPNQPQHF
TRBJ1-2	TRBV12-3/TRBV12-4	CASSHTPYGYTF
TRBJ1-5	TRBV12-3/TRBV12-4	CASRGNPGNQPQHF
TRBJ1-5	TRBV20-1	CSASQREKPQHF
TRBJ2-5	TRBV3-1	CASSQRTSGRQETQYF
TRBJ2-5	TRBV5-4	CASFSGPRETQYF
TRBJ1-1	TRBV29-1	CSVTGGVGGAEAFF
TRBJ2-4	TRBV7-2	CASSWDTVKNIQYF
TRBJ2-2	TRBV11-1	CASSPRDRGQVGELFF
TRBJ1-5	TRBV11-2	CASSIPGGPQHF
TRBJ2-3	TRBV7-9	CASSLLAGVVTQYF
TRBJ1-1	TRBV2	CASSGGGTLNTEAFF
TRBJ2-2	TRBV7-3	CASSLSGSGNTGELFF
TRBJ2-3	TRBV20-1	CSAPPGLAGSDTQYF
TRBJ2-1	TRBV5-1	CASTAVGLDEQFF
TRBJ2-7	TRBV7-2	CASSLESPAIYEQYF
TRBJ2-7	TRBV15	CATSRDRGDYMF
TRBJ2-7	TRBV27	CASSPRGHPYEQYF
TRBJ1-6	TRBV6-1	CASSGTGGSYNSPLHF